The 32 T cell receptor beta chains listed next were all sequenced from one sample in a study of blood T cell repertoires in COVID-19. Some clones are missing from TCRdb's copy, which holds only in-frame ones; the method was immunoSEQ multiplex PCR. The top ten hold 1.7% of the sample, which has around 400,000 clones, roughly 89% seen once. The sample comprised PBMCs or T cells enriched from blood (not recorded which). The receptors shown here come from a woman aged 30 to 39 who had recovered from COVID-19.

CDR3 sequence reads: CASSFSTSHTGSIGSPLHF. The CDR3 DNA is TGTGCCAGCAGCTTCTCAACCTCCCACACAGGGAGCATCGGGTCACCCCTCCACTTT. The chain uses TRBV7-9 and TRBJ1-6; D perhaps matches TRBD1 (6 bases). CDR1 is SEHNR and CDR2 is FQNEAQ in the germline V gene (reference sequence). The CDR3 loop spans 19 amino acids. Trimming left V 3 bases short and J 10 bases short, with 28 bases between.

The V and J genes are TRBV18 and TRBJ1-1, with D maybe TRBD1 (6 bases). The CDR3 totals 16 residues. The ends were cut back, 3 bases at V and 0 bases at J, with 14 bases in the middle. Germline-derived CDR1 and CDR2 are KGHSH and LQKENI. CDR3 bases: TGTGCCAGCTCACCCGGGACATCCGTTATGAACACTGAAGCTTTCTTT. Its protein is CASSPGTSVMNTEAFF. The whole variable domain, filled in from reference TRBV18 and TRBJ1-1, reads NAGVMQNPRHLVRRRGQEARLRCSPMKGHSHVYWYRQLPEEGLKFMVYLQKENIIDESGMPKERFSAEFPKEGPSILRIQQVVRGDSAAYFCASSPGTSVMNTEAFFGQGTRLTVV.

V is TRBV9 and J is TRBJ1-5, with no clear D. The CDR3 sequence is 15 residues long. The V and J ends lost 0 bases and 4 bases respectively, with 11 bases between them. In germline, CDR1 is SGDLS, CDR2 YYNGEE. The CDR3 region is CASSVEAGPNQPQHF. CDR3 nucleotide sequence: TGTGCCAGCAGCGTAGAGGCAGGTCCTAATCAGCCCCAGCATTTT.

This chain links TRBV15 with TRBJ2-5; a possible D gene is TRBD1 (5 bases). There are 17 residues in the CDR3. The V end lost 1 base, the J end lost 3 bases, and 18 bases lay between the germline ends. Germline CDR1 reads LNHNV; CDR2 reads YYDKDF (reference sequence). Here the CDR3 DNA reads TGTGCCACCAGCAGAGGGTCGACAGTGCAACCGAAAGAGACCCAGTACTTC. Translation: CATSRGSTVQPKETQYF.

V and J are TRBV4-2 and TRBJ2-2, with 7 nucleotides matching TRBD2. With V trimmed by 1 base and J by 0 bases, 5 bases remained unmatched. This CDR3 spans 17 amino acids. Germline V gene data show CDR1 as LGHNA and CDR2 as YNFKEQ. Written as DNA, the CDR3 is TGTGCCAGCAGCCAAGTCCGCCTAGCGGCGAACACCGGGGAGCTGTTTTTT. It codes for CASSQVRLAANTGELFF.

This clone was observed once. Other DNA sequences from this sample encode an identical CDR3 as well. This CDR3 reads CASSQVGQGGQPQHF. The CDR3 region has the DNA TGCGCCAGCAGCCAAGTCGGTCAGGGCGGCCAGCCCCAGCATTTT. V and J are TRBV4-1 and TRBJ1-5; D may be TRBD1 (5 bases). Trimming left V 1 base short and J 7 bases short, with 14 bases between. The CDR3 sequence is 15 residues long. Germline CDR1 and CDR2: MGHRA and YSYEKL.

The CDR3 DNA reads TGTGCCAGCAGCTTAGAAGGGACAGGGTATGGAAACACCATATATTTT. Residues: CASSLEGTGYGNTIYF. This chain joins TRBV7-2 and TRBJ1-3, with 9 nucleotides matching TRBD1. After removal of 1 base from V and 3 bases from J, the junction contained 4 bases not matched to a gene. Germline V gives CDR1 SGHTA, CDR2 FQGNSA. There are 16 residues in the CDR3. The full variable domain, rest sourced from reference TRBV7-2 and TRBJ1-3, is GAGVSQSPSNKVTEKGKDVELRCDPISGHTALYWYRQSLGQGLEFLIYFQGNSAPDKSGLPSDRFSAERTGGSVSTLTIQRTQQEDSAVYLCASSLEGTGYGNTIYFGEGSWLTVV.

This clone was detected only once. V is TRBV28 and J is TRBJ2-7; weak D call: TRBD2 (6 bases). The V gene lost 6 bases and the J gene lost 0 bases, with 9 bases spanning the gap. CDR1 MDHEN and CDR2 SYDVKM come from the germline V gene. This CDR3 has 13 amino acids. CDR3 coding DNA: TGTGCCAGCAGGGGGACTGGCTCCTACGAGCAGTACTTC. This encodes CASRGTGSYEQYF.

The V and J genes are TRBV7-8 and TRBJ2-7; weak D call: TRBD1 (6 bases). The length of the CDR3 is 16 residues. CDR1 is SGHVS and CDR2 is FQNEAQ in the germline V gene. The germline V and J ends were trimmed by 5 bases and 1 base, with 18 bases remaining between them. The CDR3 is CASSPDGPGVSYEQYF. CDR3 nucleotides: TGTGCCAGCAGCCCAGACGGCCCAGGGGTTTCCTACGAGCAGTACTTC.

The rearrangement uses TRBV19 and TRBJ2-1, with a weak D call TRBD2 (6 bases). The V and J ends lost 2 bases and 2 bases respectively, with 13 bases between them. The CDR3 runs 16 residues. CDR1 is LNHDA and CDR2 is SQIVND in the germline V gene (reference sequence). In nucleotides, the CDR3 is TGTGCCAGTAGTATAATTGCGGGACCAGCCTACAATGAGCAGTTCTTC. Its protein product is CASSIIAGPAYNEQFF.

V usage is TRBV5-6 and J usage is TRBJ1-6, with D possibly matching TRBD1 (6 bases). Trimming took off 2 bases at V and 10 bases at J, with 13 bases between the two ends. This CDR3 spans 14 amino acids. Looked up from germline, CDR1 is SGHDT and CDR2 is YYEEEE. In nucleotides, the CDR3 is TGTGCCAGCAGCTTCTCACAGGGTTTCTCACCCCTCCACTTT. This sequence encodes CASSFSQGFSPLHF.

The chain links TRBV4-2 to TRBJ2-5; TRBD1 might be the D (6 bases). Germline loops: CDR1 LGHNA, CDR2 YNFKEQ. This CDR3 is 15 amino acids long. Trimming cost V 5 bases and J 4 bases, with 17 bases left between them. Written as DNA, the CDR3 is TGTGCCAGCAGCTCAGGGGTGATTGGAGGAGAGACCCAGTACTTC. It specifies CASSSGVIGGETQYF.

This clone has a handful of counts. This sequence joins TRBV4-1 and TRBJ1-5, with 11 nucleotides matching TRBD1. V trimming: 4 bases; J trimming: 3 bases; junction bases outside the gene matches: 2. Looked up from germline, CDR1 is MGHRA and CDR2 is YSYEKL. This CDR3 region has 15 residues. DNA for the CDR3: TGCGCCAGCAGCCCAGGACAGGGGGCCAATCAGCCCCAGCATTTT. Its translation is CASSPGQGANQPQHF.

The chain carries TRBV24-1 and TRBJ2-1; D is perhaps TRBD2 (6 bases). Germline CDR1 is KGHDR and CDR2 is SFDVKD. V lost 5 bases to trimming and J lost 9 bases, with 13 bases between them. The CDR3 has 13 residues. CDR3 amino acids: CATSVLGGGEQFF. CDR3 nucleotide sequence: TGTGCCACCAGTGTCTTGGGGGGTGGTGAGCAGTTCTTC.

Turning to this clone: Other DNA variants within this sample encode the same CDR3. The rearrangement joins TRBV7-8 to TRBJ1-2; TRBD1 agrees at 7 bases. CDR3 length: 13 residues. Germline loops: CDR1 SGHVS, CDR2 FQNEAQ. J lost 4 bases, V lost 5 bases, and 4 bases had no gene match. CDR3 loop: CASSPRDSYGYTF. CDR3 in DNA: TGTGCCAGCAGCCCTCGGGACAGCTATGGCTACACCTTC.

The genes are TRBV7-3 and TRBJ1-2; D is unclear. Germline V gene sequence: CDR1 SGHTA, CDR2 FQGTGA. V was pared by 5 bases and J by 3 bases, with 16 bases between. The CDR3 runs to 15 residues. DNA for the CDR3: TGTGCCAGCAGCCGATCGTCGGTTGGTGACTATGGCTACACCTTC. It codes for CASSRSSVGDYGYTF.

This rearrangement joins TRBV4-3 to TRBJ1-5; D is ambiguous. The CDR3 totals 16 residues. Germline values: CDR1 LGHNA, CDR2 YSLEER. V gave up 0 bases and J gave up 4 bases, with 13 bases separating them. This CDR3 reads CASSQEPTVFNQPQHF. As DNA, the CDR3 is TGCGCCAGCAGCCAAGAGCCAACAGTTTTTAATCAGCCCCAGCATTTT.

The chain joins TRBV7-9 to TRBJ1-1, with 8 bases fitting TRBD1. The CDR3 spans 12 residues. The V segment lost 5 bases and the J segment 7 bases; nucleotides outside the gene matches: 3. Germline-derived CDR1 and CDR2 are SEHNR and FQNEAQ (reference sequence). CDR3 loop: CASSPQGDEAFF. CDR3 DNA: TGTGCCAGCAGCCCACAGGGGGATGAAGCTTTCTTT.

This chain links TRBV6-5 with TRBJ1-2; D remains ambiguous. This CDR3 has 14 amino acids. The V gene's germline CDR1 is MNHEY and CDR2 SVGAGI. The V gene lost 0 bases and the J gene lost 7 bases, with 12 bases spanning the gap. In DNA, the CDR3 is TGTGCCAGCAGTTACTCGGGAGGGAGTCGTGGCTACACCTTC. It specifies CASSYSGGSRGYTF.

Written as DNA, the CDR3 is TGTGCCAGCTCACCGGCGGAGGGAGCTTTCTTT. Amino acid sequence: CASSPAEGAFF. V gene TRBV18 combines with J gene TRBJ1-1; D is uncertain. V was pared by 3 bases and J by 10 bases, with 9 bases between. The CDR3 has 11 amino acids. CDR1 is KGHSH and CDR2 is LQKENI in the germline V gene.

The chain links TRBV4-2 to TRBJ1-2, with D possibly TRBD1 on 6 matching bases. The V gene lost 0 bases and the J gene lost 8 bases, with 19 bases spanning the gap. This CDR3 has 16 residues. Per germline, CDR1 LGHNA and CDR2 YNFKEQ. The DNA for the CDR3 is TGTGCCAGCAGCCAAGACCCCGCAGGGAGGGGGTTGGGCTACACCTTC. It codes for CASSQDPAGRGLGYTF.

V usage is TRBV7-2 and J usage is TRBJ2-5, with D perhaps TRBD1 (5 bases). Trimming took 5 bases from V and 5 from J, leaving 15 bases between them. Germline loops: CDR1 SGHTA, CDR2 FQGNSA. The CDR3 runs to 14 residues. The DNA of the CDR3 is TGTGCCAGCAGCGAACAGGTTCCCTTCGAGACCCAGTACTTC. The encoded protein is CASSEQVPFETQYF.

The chain carries TRBV23-1 and TRBJ2-3; 11 bases are shared with TRBD1. TRBV23-1 has ORF status, its function being uncertain. With 2 bases clipped from V and 6 bases from J, the junction kept 4 bases outside the gene matches. This CDR3 has 15 residues. The CDR3 here is CASSQHRDRGDTQYF. The CDR3 nucleotides are TGCGCCAGCAGTCAACACCGGGACAGGGGGGATACGCAGTATTTT.

This clone was picked up a small number of times. This sequence joins TRBV9 and TRBJ1-2, with 7 bases that match TRBD1. The CDR3 extends over 16 amino acids. J lost 8 bases, V lost 3 bases, and 16 bases had no gene match. Germline values: CDR1 SGDLS, CDR2 YYNGEE. CDR3 loop: CASSGDRQGPQGGYTF. CDR3 sequence (DNA): TGTGCCAGCAGCGGGGACAGACAGGGTCCCCAAGGAGGCTACACCTTC. Variable domain in full (rest from reference TRBV9 and TRBJ1-2): DSGVTQTPKHLITATGQRVTLRCSPRSGDLSVYWYQQSLDQGLQFLIQYYNGEERAKGNILERFSAQQFPDLHSELNLSSLELGDSALYFCASSGDRQGPQGGYTFGSGTRLTVV.

This clone was observed a single time. This sequence joins TRBV5-4 and TRBJ2-1, with D maybe TRBD2 (6 bases). The CDR3 runs 15 residues. In germline, CDR1 is SGHNT, CDR2 YYREEE (reference sequence). The V gene lost 0 bases and the J gene lost 1 base, with 8 bases spanning the gap. The CDR3: CASSLAGRSYNEQFF. CDR3 DNA: TGTGCCAGCAGCTTGGCGGGGAGGTCCTACAATGAGCAGTTCTTC. Drawing the rest from reference TRBV5-4 and TRBJ2-1, the complete variable domain is ETGVTQSPTHLIKTRGQQVTLRCSSQSGHNTVSWYQQALGQGPQFIFQYYREEENGRGNFPPRFSGLQFPNYSSELNVNALELDDSALYLCASSLAGRSYNEQFFGPGTRLTVL.

This chain joins TRBV6-5 and TRBJ1-4, with TRBD1 matching 7 bases. In germline, CDR1 is MNHEY, CDR2 SVGAGI. The junction had 10 bases not matched to a gene; V was cut back by 5 bases and J by 13 bases. The length of the CDR3 is 13 residues. This CDR3 reads CASSPDREDRLFF. CDR3 nucleotide sequence: TGTGCCAGCAGTCCTGACAGGGAGGATAGACTGTTTTTT.

The chain is built from TRBV5-1 and TRBJ2-7; TRBD2 matches 8 bases. The V segment lost 1 base and the J segment 2 bases; nucleotides outside the gene matches: 8. Germline values: CDR1 SGHRS, CDR2 YFSETQ. The CDR3 runs to 16 residues. Here the CDR3 DNA reads TGCGCCAGCAGCTTGAGTCTAGCGGGTGGAACCTACGAGCAGTACTTC. This gives the protein CASSLSLAGGTYEQYF.

The gene calls are TRBV24-1 and TRBJ2-5; TRBD2 matches 11 bases. CDR3 size: 14 residues. The junction had 3 bases not matched to a gene; V was cut back by 5 bases and J by 5 bases. The germline gives CDR1 KGHDR, CDR2 SFDVKD. The CDR3, as DNA: TGTGCCACCAGTGGTAGCGGGAGGGTGGAGACCCAGTACTTC. Translated, it gives CATSGSGRVETQYF.

This clone was picked up a small number of times. The V call is TRBV5-1, the J call TRBJ1-6; D might be TRBD1 (5 bases). The CDR3 has 14 amino acids. Trimming stripped 1 base from V and 9 bases from J, with 11 bases between. CDR1 is SGHRS and CDR2 is YFSETQ in the germline V gene. The CDR3 sequence: CASSLQGLGSPLHF. The CDR3 bases are TGCGCCAGCAGCTTGCAGGGTCTGGGTTCACCCCTCCACTTT.

This chain links TRBV18 with TRBJ2-7; possible D gene TRBD2, 5 bases. Germline CDR1 and CDR2: KGHSH and LQKENI. The CDR3 extends over 13 amino acids. The ends were cut back, 6 bases at V and 4 bases at J, with 13 bases in the middle. The CDR3 DNA is TGTGCCAGCTCTCCGGGGATCGTATACGAGCAGTACTTC. This gives the protein CASSPGIVYEQYF. The full variable domain, with the rest looked up from reference TRBV18 and TRBJ2-7, is NAGVMQNPRHLVRRRGQEARLRCSPMKGHSHVYWYRQLPEEGLKFMVYLQKENIIDESGMPKERFSAEFPKEGPSILRIQQVVRGDSAAYFCASSPGIVYEQYFGPGTRLTVT.

The chain joins TRBV5-1 to TRBJ2-7; 9 nucleotides line up with TRBD1. The CDR3 consists of 15 residues. Germline V gives CDR1 SGHRS, CDR2 YFSETQ. V was clipped by 1 base and J by 5 bases; unmatched bases: 7. Written as DNA, the CDR3 is TGCGCCAGCAGCTTGCTACGGGACAGGGACCACGAGCAGTACTTC. Its protein is CASSLLRDRDHEQYF.

The chain is built from TRBV12-5 and TRBJ2-7, with 13 bases that match TRBD2. This CDR3 contains 14 residues. V gave up 4 bases and J gave up 13 bases; unmatched junction bases: 10. CDR1 is LGHNT, CDR2 FRNRAP, per germline. CDR3 residues: CASGSTSGGAAGYF. Written as DNA, the CDR3 is TGTGCTAGTGGTTCCACTAGCGGGGGGGCCGCAGGATACTTC.